This T cell receptor (beta chain) stems from a study of T cells in localized non-small cell lung cancer. This clone has only a few counts. Its antigen is not known. The germline CDR1 and CDR2 sequences are SGHRS and YFSETQ. Trimming removed 3 bases from V and 6 bases from J; junction bases left unmatched: 9. This CDR3 spans 18 amino acids. The protocol was immunoSEQ multiplex PCR, while the TCRdb copy is restricted to in-frame clones and leaves out a portion. The data contain tens of thousands of clones, approximately 83% of them singletons. Study-level findings and limits: Prolonged overall survival went with higher T cell density in the blood. Multi-region tumor sequencing was not done, so intratumor heterogeneity could not be excluded. Measurement of T cell clonality placed uninvolved adjacent lung highest, above the level in tumor. Within adjacent lung there appeared a median roughly 60 of the top 100 tumor clones.

Sequences were derived from PBMCs, sampled before any cancer treatment. This receptor was obtained from a man between 40 and 70 years old with stage II lung adenocarcinoma. The V and J genes are TRBV5-1 and TRBJ2-2, with TRBD2 matching over 15 bases. CDR3 residues: CASSWTSGGADPSGELFF. CDR3 nucleotides: TGCGCCAGCAGCTGGACTAGCGGGGGGGCCGATCCATCCGGGGAGCTGTTTTTT.